This T cell receptor (beta chain) was observed in a study of T cells in Graves' hyperthyroidism and ophthalmopathy. About the research overall: Pretreatment peripheral blood was obtained at initial diagnosis.

Researchers took RNA transcripts and amplified the TCR beta CDR3 regions from them. With the HTBI primer set, the TCR CDR3 went through a first round of RT-PCR. TCRdb independently ran MiXCR on the multiplex PCR reads; one entry per CDR3 protein. The repertoire consists of 400,000 to 600,000 distinct CDR3 sequences, with less than 25% occurring once and the leading ten covering roughly 29%. Findings of the study overall: Most expanded thyroid clonotypes above 0.001 also appeared in blood.

Concerning this clonotype itself: The antigen is undetermined.

The CDR3 length is 12 residues. Germline V CDR1 and CDR2: SNHLY, FYNNEI. V lost 4 bases and J lost 3, with 7 bases in between. Pregnant or lactating patients were excluded, as were those with uncontrolled infection or other autoimmune disease. Diagnosis relied on clinical symptoms, serum thyroxine and TRAb, thyroid ultrasound and orbital computed tomography. This chain uses TRBV2 with TRBJ2-7; no firm D call. This TCR came from a man aged 18 to 29 with Graves' hyperthyroidism. The sequencing input was blood. Here the CDR3 DNA reads TGTGCCAGCAGTGTCAGCGTCTACGAGCAGTACTTC. Translation gives CASSVSVYEQYF.